This T cell receptor (beta chain) was sequenced for a study of beta chain features in type 1 diabetes. Regarding the study as a whole: Shorter TCRB CDR3s, moderately but significantly so, marked every one of the four CD4+ subsets in Type 1 diabetes patients.

There are a few counts of this clone. Its specificity is not known. cDNA synthesis used the whole RNA isolate, giving expressed TCRB sequences. Libraries were prepared by immunoSEQ multiplex PCR; TCRdb keeps only in-frame clonotypes and omits some of them. The sample has about 140,000 clones, over 9.5% seen once; the top ten hold roughly 1.4%. The CDR3 has 16 amino acids. Germline CDR1 reads SGHAT; CDR2 reads FQNNGV. Trimming took off 0 bases at V and 4 bases at J, with 15 bases between the two ends. The rearrangement joins TRBV11-2 to TRBJ1-2; D is unresolved. Sequencing was done on a sample of naive CD4+ T cells from blood. This receptor was taken from a young man in good health. CDR3 sequence reads: CASSLERATWSYGYTF. CDR3 sequence (DNA): TGTGCCAGCAGCTTAGAAAGAGCCACCTGGAGCTATGGCTACACCTTC.